The text below deals with one T cell receptor (beta chain). TCRdb keeps only in-frame clones here, not all; method: immunoSEQ multiplex PCR. The sample records approximately 470,000 clones, 80% to 90% being singletons. This specimen belongs to a study of blood T cell repertoires in COVID-19. The germline V and J ends were trimmed by 1 base and 7 bases, with 10 bases remaining between them. Germline V gene data show CDR1 as SEHNR and CDR2 as FQNEAQ (reference sequence). The CDR3 extends over 13 amino acids. This sequence originates from a human donor in a cohort sampled during active COVID-19. The V gene is TRBV7-9, the J gene TRBJ1-2; D may be TRBD1 (5 bases). Sample: peripheral blood. The CDR3 bases are TGTGCCAGCAGCTTAGTACAGGAAGCTGGCTACACCTTC. Its translation: CASSLVQEAGYTF.